This entry describes one T cell receptor beta chain. Its antigen is not known. CDR3 size: 15 residues. V was pared by 4 bases and J by 4 bases, with 6 bases of the junction left unmatched. Germline V gene sequence: CDR1 SEHNR, CDR2 FQNEAQ (reference sequence). Isolated RNA was reverse transcribed in full, so expressed TCRB transcripts were sequenced. Assay used: immunoSEQ multiplex PCR; TCRdb lists only in-frame clones, some missing. The sample yields approximately 150,000 clones, less than 15% seen once. The sample originates from a study of beta chain features in type 1 diabetes. Study-wide results and limits: For Type 1 diabetes patients, all four CD4+ subsets carried TCRB CDR3s that were moderately but significantly shorter. PCR might favor shorter templates, equally in patients and controls.

Sample: central memory CD4+ T cells from blood. V is TRBV7-9 and J is TRBJ2-3; 9 bases agree with TRBD1. The TCR was taken from a man aged 18-30 years with type 1 diabetes. CDR3 coding DNA: TGTGCCAGCAGCTCTTATGGACAGGGGCCAGATACGCAGTATTTT. This gives the protein CASSSYGQGPDTQYF.